The T cell receptor (beta chain) under discussion was sequenced for a study of cytomegalovirus exposure and HLA in healthy donors. General study results and limits: Per a later analysis, about 17,000 TCR beta sequences showed association with HLA alleles at 0.05 false discovery rate. Researchers reported that a few CMV-associated chains were confirmed in vitro as CMV antigen-specific.

A multiplex PCR was run with 60 Vbeta primers and 13 Jbeta primers. Produced via immunoSEQ multiplex PCR; TCRdb's table is partial and in-frame only. The table lists more than 110,000 clones. A remark on this clone: Its antigen is unknown.

The receptor was isolated from a man in his forties or fifties in good health and CMV-seronegative. Material: PBMCs.

DNA of the CDR3: TGTGCCAGCAGCGCCGCCGGACAGGGGGCCTTCCATGGCTACACCTTC. Translated, it gives CASSAAGQGAFHGYTF. This sequence joins TRBV9 and TRBJ1-2; 11 bases align to TRBD1. V gave up 3 bases and J gave up 6 bases; unmatched junction bases: 10. The CDR3 has 16 residues. Germline V gene lookup returns CDR1 SGDLS and CDR2 YYNGEE.